This entry describes one TCR beta chain. Authors' analysis steps: For nucleated cells, counts were estimated from reference gene primer amplification. Profiling relied on immunoSEQ multiplex PCR, and the TCRdb table lists in-frame clones only, not all of them. From that table come the V and J calls and clone size; the DNA was used to work out D and trimming. The sample includes some 460,000 clones, 85% to 90% of them seen just once. This record belongs to a study of blood T cell repertoires in COVID-19. Looking at the study overall: Samples came from the United States, Italy and Spain, spanning acute and convalescent COVID-19. PBMCs, B-cell-depleted T cells, or T cells provided the cDNA or gDNA that made up the material.

The ends lost 5 bases at V and 0 bases at J; junction bases unmatched: 2. CDR1 and CDR2 from the germline V gene are SGHVS and FQNEAQ. The length of the CDR3 is 14 residues. The TCR comes from a woman in her 30s with acute or convalescent COVID-19. V gene TRBV7-8 combines with J gene TRBJ2-7, with 9 bases that match TRBD2. The sequencing input was peripheral blood. The CDR3 region has the DNA TGTGCCAGCAGCCTTAGCGGGAGCTCCTACGAGCAGTACTTC. It is translated as CASSLSGSSYEQYF.